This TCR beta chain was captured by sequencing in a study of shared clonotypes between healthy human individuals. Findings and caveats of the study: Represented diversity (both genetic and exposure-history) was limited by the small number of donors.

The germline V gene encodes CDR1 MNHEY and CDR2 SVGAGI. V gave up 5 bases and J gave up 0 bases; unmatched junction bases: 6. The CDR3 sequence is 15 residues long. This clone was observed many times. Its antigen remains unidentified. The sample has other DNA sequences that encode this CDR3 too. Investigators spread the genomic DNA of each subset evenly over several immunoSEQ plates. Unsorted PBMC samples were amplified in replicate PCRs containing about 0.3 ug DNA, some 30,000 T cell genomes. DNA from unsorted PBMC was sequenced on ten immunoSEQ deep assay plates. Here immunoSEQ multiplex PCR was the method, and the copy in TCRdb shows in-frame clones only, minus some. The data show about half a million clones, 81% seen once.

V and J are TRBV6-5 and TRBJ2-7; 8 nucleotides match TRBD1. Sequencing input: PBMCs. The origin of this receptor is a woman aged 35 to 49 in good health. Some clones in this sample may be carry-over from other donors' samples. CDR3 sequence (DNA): TGTGCCAGCAGTAAAGGGACAGGAGGCTCCTACGAGCAGTACTTC. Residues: CASSKGTGGSYEQYF.